The 5 T cell receptor beta chains below come from one sample, sequenced in a study of blood T cell repertoires in COVID-19. Assay used: immunoSEQ multiplex PCR; TCRdb lists only in-frame clones, some missing. The data contain around 230,000 clones, 80% to 85% of them seen just once; the ten biggest clones take up roughly 12%. Sequenced: peripheral blood. These TCRs come from a woman aged 60-70 years with active or convalescent COVID-19.

The chain carries TRBV11-2 and TRBJ1-1; D is ambiguous. V gave up 1 base and J gave up 0 bases, with 6 bases separating them. This CDR3 has 14 residues. Germline V CDR1 and CDR2: SGHAT, FQNNGV. The CDR3 sequence is CASSLAALNTEAFF. The CDR3 bases are TGTGCCAGCAGCTTAGCCGCGTTGAACACTGAAGCTTTCTTT.

The rearrangement links TRBV7-3 to TRBJ1-3; D unclear. Germline-derived CDR1 and CDR2 are SGHTA and FQGTGA. There are 15 residues in the CDR3. With 5 bases removed from V and 0 bases from J, the gap between germline ends came to 11 bases. This chain's CDR3 is CASSLDKSSGNTIYF. CDR3 nucleotides: TGTGCCAGCAGCCTCGACAAGAGCTCTGGAAACACCATATATTTT. The whole variable domain, remainder taken from reference TRBV7-3 and TRBJ1-3, is GAGVSQTPSNKVTEKGKYVELRCDPISGHTALYWYRQSLGQGPEFLIYFQGTGAADDSGLPNDRFFAVRPEGSVSTLKIQRTERGDSAVYLCASSLDKSSGNTIYFGEGSWLTVV.

This rearrangement joins TRBV21-1 to TRBJ1-2; the tabulated D call, TRBD1, remains unverified against the DNA. TRBV21-1 is marked as a pseudogene. The CDR3 loop spans 13 amino acids. The CDR3 coding sequence is TGTGCCAGCAGCACCCTAGGGGGTCGCGGCTACACCTTC. This gives the protein CASSTLGGRGYTF.

In this sample, this clone turned up a few times. The rearrangement links TRBV5-1 to TRBJ2-3, with D unresolved. Germline V gene sequence: CDR1 SGHRS, CDR2 YFSETQ. This CDR3 region has 16 residues. Trimming removed 2 bases at V and 0 bases at J, with 13 bases between. The CDR3 region has the DNA TGCGCCAGCAGCTTCGTAACTTTGTCTAGCACAGATACGCAGTATTTT. Translated, it gives CASSFVTLSSTDTQYF.

The V call is TRBV7-9, the J call TRBJ2-1; TRBD2 matches 9 bases. Trimming at V came to 1 base and at J to 10 bases, leaving 8 bases not matched to a gene. Germline CDR1 SEHNR, CDR2 FQNEAQ (reference sequence). The CDR3 runs to 15 residues. In DNA form, the CDR3 reads TGTGCCAGCAGCTTAGTTAGCGGGGGACGGCAAGAGCAGTTCTTC. Translation gives CASSLVSGGRQEQFF. The whole variable domain, remainder taken from reference TRBV7-9 and TRBJ2-1, is DTGVSQNPRHKITKRGQNVTFRCDPISEHNRLYWYRQTLGQGPEFLTYFQNEAQLEKSRLLSDRFSAERPKGSFSTLEIQRTEQGDSAMYLCASSLVSGGRQEQFFGPGTRLTVL.